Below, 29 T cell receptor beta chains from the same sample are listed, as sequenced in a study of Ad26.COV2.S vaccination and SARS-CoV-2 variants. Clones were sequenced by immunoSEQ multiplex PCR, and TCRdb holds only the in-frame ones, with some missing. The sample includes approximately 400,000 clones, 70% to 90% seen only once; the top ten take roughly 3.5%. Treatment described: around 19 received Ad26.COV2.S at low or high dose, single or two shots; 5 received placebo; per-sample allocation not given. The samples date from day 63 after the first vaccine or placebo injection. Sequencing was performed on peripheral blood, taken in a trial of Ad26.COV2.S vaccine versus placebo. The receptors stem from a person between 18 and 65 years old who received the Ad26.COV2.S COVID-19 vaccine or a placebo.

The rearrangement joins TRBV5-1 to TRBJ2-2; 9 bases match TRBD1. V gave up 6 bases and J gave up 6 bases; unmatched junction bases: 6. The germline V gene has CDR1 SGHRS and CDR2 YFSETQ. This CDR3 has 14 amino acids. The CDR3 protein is CASTGQGFPGELFF. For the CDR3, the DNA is TGCGCCAGCACTGGACAGGGGTTCCCCGGGGAGCTGTTTTTT. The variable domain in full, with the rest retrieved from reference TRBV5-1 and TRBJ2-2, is KAGVTQTPRYLIKTRGQQVTLSCSPISGHRSVSWYQQTPGQGLQFLFEYFSETQRNKGNFPGRFSGRQFSNSRSEMNVSTLELGDSALYLCASTGQGFPGELFFGEGSRLTVL.

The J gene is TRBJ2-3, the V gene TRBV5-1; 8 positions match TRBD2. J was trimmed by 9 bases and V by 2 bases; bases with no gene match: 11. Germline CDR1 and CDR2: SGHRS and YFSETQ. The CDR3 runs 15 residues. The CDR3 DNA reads TGCGCCAGCAGCTTCACTAGCGGAGAAAGGGTAACGCAGTATTTT. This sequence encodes CASSFTSGERVTQYF.

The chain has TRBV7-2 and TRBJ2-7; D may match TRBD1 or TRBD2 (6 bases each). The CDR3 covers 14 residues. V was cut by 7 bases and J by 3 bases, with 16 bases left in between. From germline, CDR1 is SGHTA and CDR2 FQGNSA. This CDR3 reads CASTVGGTSYEQYF. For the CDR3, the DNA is TGTGCCAGCACAGTGGGCGGGACAAGCTACGAGCAGTACTTC.

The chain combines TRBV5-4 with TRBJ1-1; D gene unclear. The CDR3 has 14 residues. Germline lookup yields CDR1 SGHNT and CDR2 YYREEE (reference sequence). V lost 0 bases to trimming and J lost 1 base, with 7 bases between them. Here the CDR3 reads CASSLVQRNTEAFF. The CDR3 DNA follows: TGTGCCAGCAGCTTGGTACAGAGGAACACTGAAGCTTTCTTT.

The DNA of the CDR3 is TGTGCCAGTAGTATGTACCAAGAGACCCAGTACTTC. Its protein product is CASSMYQETQYF. This chain links TRBV19 with TRBJ2-5, with D unclear. This CDR3 has 12 amino acids. Between the trimmed V and J ends, which lost 3 bases and 0 bases, there was a span of 2 bases. Germline-derived CDR1 and CDR2 are LNHDA and SQIVND (reference sequence).

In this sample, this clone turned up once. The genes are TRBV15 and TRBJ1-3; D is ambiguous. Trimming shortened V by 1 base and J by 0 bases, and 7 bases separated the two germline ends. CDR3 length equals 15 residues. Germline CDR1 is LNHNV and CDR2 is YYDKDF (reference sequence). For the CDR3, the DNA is TGTGCCACCAGCAGAGGCGGGAGCTCTGGAAACACCATATATTTT. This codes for CATSRGGSSGNTIYF.

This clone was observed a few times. The CDR3 loop reads CASRWTGGSYEQYF. For the CDR3, the DNA is TGTGCCAGCAGATGGACAGGGGGCTCCTACGAGCAGTACTTC. The rearrangement links TRBV6-5 to TRBJ2-7; 10 nucleotides line up with TRBD1. With 6 bases clipped from V and 0 bases from J, the junction kept 2 bases outside the gene matches. The CDR3 has 14 residues. The germline CDR1 and CDR2 sequences are MNHEY and SVGAGI.

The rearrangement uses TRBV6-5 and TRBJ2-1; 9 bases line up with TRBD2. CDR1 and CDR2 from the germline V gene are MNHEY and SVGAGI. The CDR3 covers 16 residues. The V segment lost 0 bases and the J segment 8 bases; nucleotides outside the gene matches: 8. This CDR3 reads CASSYSGSGSGDEQFF. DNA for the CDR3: TGTGCCAGCAGTTACTCGGGTAGCGGGAGTGGCGATGAGCAGTTCTTC.

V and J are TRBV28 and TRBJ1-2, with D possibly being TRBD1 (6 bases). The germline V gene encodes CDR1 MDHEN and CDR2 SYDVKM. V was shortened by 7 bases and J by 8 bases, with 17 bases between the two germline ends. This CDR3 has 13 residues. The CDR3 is CASTTKGGRGYTF. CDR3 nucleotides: TGTGCCAGCACCACAAAGGGGGGGAGGGGCTACACCTTC.

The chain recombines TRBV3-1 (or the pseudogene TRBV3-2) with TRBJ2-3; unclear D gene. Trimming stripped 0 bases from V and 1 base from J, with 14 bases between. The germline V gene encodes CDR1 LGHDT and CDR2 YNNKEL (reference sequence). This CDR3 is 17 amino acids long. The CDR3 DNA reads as TGTGCCAGCAGCCAAGATCCCCCCGCCCCGTGCACAGATACGCAGTATTTT. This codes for CASSQDPPAPCTDTQYF.

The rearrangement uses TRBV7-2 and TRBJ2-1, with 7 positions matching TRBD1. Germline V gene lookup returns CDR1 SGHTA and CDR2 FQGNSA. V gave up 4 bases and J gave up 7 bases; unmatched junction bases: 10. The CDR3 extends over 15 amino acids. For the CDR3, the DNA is TGTGCCAGCAGCTCACCTGGACAGGAGAGGAATGAGCAGTTCTTC. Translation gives CASSSPGQERNEQFF.

DNA for the CDR3: TGTGCCAGCAGCCCGAGCGGGTGGTACGAGCAGTACTTC. Protein: CASSPSGWYEQYF. This chain joins TRBV7-9 and TRBJ2-7; D possibly corresponds to TRBD2 (6 bases). Trimming took off 5 bases at V and 4 bases at J, with 12 bases between the two ends. CDR3 size: 13 residues. The V gene's germline CDR1 is SEHNR and CDR2 FQNEAQ (reference sequence). Complete variable domain (other parts from reference TRBV7-9 and TRBJ2-7): DTGVSQNPRHKITKRGQNVTFRCDPISEHNRLYWYRQTLGQGPEFLTYFQNEAQLEKSRLLSDRFSAERPKGSFSTLEIQRTEQGDSAMYLCASSPSGWYEQYFGPGTRLTVT.

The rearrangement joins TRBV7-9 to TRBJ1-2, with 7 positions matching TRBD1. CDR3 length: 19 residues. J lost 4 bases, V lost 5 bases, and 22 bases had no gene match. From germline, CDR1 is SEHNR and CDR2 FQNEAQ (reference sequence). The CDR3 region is CASSTRGERDSKGIYGYTF. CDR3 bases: TGTGCCAGCAGCACCCGGGGCGAGAGGGACAGCAAAGGGATCTATGGCTACACCTTC.

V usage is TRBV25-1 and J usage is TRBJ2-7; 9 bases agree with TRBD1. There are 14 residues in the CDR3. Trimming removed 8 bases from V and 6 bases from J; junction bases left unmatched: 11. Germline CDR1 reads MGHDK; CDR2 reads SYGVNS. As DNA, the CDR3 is TGTGCCAGCCGCCCCCGGGACAGGGCCGGCGAGCAGTACTTC. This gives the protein CASRPRDRAGEQYF.

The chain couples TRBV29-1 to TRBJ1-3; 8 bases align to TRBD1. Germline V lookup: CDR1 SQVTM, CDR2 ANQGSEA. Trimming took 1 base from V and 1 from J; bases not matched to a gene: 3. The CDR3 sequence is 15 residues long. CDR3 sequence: CSVEAGTGSGNTIYF. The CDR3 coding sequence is TGCAGCGTTGAAGCAGGGACAGGTTCTGGAAACACCATATATTTT.

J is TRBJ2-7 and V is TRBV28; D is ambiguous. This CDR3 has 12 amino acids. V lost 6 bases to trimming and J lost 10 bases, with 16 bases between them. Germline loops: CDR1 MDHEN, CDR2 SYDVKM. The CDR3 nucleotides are TGTGCCAGCAGCCGGTCCTCCCTTGGACAGTACTTC. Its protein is CASSRSSLGQYF.

The CDR3 DNA reads as TGTGCCAGCAGCCCGTACACCGGGACTAGCGGGGAGTATGAGCAGTTCTTC. This translates into CASSPYTGTSGEYEQFF. This chain links TRBV11-2 with TRBJ2-1, with 13 nucleotides matching TRBD2. The length of the CDR3 is 17 residues. Germline-derived CDR1 and CDR2 are SGHAT and FQNNGV. V shed 5 bases, J shed 8 bases, and the junction held 12 bases outside the gene matches.

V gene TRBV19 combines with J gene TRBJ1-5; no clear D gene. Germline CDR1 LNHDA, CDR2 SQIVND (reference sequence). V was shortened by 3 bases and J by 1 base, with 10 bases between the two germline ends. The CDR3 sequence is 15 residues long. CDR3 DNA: TGTGCCAGTAGTATCAGCGCTTCCAGCAATCAGCCCCAGCATTTT. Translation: CASSISASSNQPQHF.

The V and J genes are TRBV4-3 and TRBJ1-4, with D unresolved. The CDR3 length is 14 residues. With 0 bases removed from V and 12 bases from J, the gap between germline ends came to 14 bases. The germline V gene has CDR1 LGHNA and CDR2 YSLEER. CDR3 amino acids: CASSQERSEGELFF. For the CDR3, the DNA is TGCGCCAGCAGCCAAGAAAGGTCAGAAGGAGAACTGTTTTTT.

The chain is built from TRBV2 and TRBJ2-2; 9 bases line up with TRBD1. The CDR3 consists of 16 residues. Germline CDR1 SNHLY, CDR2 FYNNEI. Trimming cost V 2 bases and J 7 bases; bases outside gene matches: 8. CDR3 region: CASSEHTGGLGGELFF. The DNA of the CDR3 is TGTGCCAGCAGTGAACACACAGGGGGCTTAGGCGGGGAGCTGTTTTTT.

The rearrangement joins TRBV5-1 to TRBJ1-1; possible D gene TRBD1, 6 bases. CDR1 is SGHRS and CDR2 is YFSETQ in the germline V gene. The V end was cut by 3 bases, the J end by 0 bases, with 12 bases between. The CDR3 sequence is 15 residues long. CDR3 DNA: TGCGCCAGCAGCTCCTACAGGGTGATGAACACTGAAGCTTTCTTT. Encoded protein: CASSSYRVMNTEAFF.

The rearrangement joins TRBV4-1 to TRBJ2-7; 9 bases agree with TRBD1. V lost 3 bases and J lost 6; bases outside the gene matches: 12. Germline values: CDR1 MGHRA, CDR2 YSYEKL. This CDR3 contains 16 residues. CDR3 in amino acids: CASSHPTGTGSVEQYF. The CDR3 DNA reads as TGCGCCAGCAGCCACCCCACCGGGACAGGGTCCGTCGAGCAGTACTTC.

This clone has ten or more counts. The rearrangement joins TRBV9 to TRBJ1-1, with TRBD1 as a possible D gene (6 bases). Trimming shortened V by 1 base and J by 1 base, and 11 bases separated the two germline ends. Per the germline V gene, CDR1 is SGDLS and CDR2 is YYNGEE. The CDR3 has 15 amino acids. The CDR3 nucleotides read TGTGCCAGCAGCGTATTTGACAGGCGGAACACTGAAGCTTTCTTT. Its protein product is CASSVFDRRNTEAFF.

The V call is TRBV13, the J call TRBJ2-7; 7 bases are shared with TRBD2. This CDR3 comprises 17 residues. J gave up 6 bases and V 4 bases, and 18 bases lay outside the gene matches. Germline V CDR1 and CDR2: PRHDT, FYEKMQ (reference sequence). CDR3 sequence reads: CASSSGFERDLLVEQYF. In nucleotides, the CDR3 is TGTGCCAGCAGCTCAGGATTCGAGCGGGACCTCCTGGTCGAGCAGTACTTC.

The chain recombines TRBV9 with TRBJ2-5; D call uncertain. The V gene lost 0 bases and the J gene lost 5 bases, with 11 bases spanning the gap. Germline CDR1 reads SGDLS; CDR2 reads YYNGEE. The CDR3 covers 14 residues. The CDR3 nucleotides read TGTGCCAGCAGCGTAGGGTCTTTGGGGGAGACCCAGTACTTC. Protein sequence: CASSVGSLGETQYF.

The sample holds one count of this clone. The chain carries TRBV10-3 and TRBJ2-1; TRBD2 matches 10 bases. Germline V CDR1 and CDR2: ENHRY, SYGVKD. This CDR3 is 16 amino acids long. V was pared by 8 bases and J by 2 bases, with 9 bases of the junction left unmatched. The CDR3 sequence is CAIGFPSGSAYNEQFF. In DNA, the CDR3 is TGTGCCATCGGTTTTCCTAGCGGGAGTGCCTACAATGAGCAGTTCTTC.

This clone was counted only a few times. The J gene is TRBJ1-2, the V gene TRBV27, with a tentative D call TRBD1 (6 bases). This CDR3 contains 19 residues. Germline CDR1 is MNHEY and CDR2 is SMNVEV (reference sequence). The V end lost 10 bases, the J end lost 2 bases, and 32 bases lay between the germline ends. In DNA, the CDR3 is TGTGCCACGTCGGACAGAGTCGTAGAAAGGATTAAAACCAACTATGGCTACACCTTC. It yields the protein CATSDRVVERIKTNYGYTF.

The CDR3 loop is CASSSGGRAGDTQYF. The CDR3, as DNA: TGTGCCAGCAGTTCGGGCGGGAGGGCCGGAGATACGCAGTATTTT. This rearrangement joins TRBV27 to TRBJ2-3; TRBD2 agrees at 9 bases. Per germline, CDR1 MNHEY and CDR2 SMNVEV (reference sequence). The CDR3 spans 15 residues. J was trimmed by 5 bases and V by 4 bases; bases with no gene match: 7.

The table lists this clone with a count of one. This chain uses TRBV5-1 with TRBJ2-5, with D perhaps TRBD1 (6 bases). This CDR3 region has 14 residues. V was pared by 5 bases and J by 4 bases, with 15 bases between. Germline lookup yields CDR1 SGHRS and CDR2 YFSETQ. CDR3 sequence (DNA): TGCGCCAGCAGGCCTGGGGGCCGGGTAGAGACCCAGTACTTC. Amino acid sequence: CASRPGGRVETQYF.